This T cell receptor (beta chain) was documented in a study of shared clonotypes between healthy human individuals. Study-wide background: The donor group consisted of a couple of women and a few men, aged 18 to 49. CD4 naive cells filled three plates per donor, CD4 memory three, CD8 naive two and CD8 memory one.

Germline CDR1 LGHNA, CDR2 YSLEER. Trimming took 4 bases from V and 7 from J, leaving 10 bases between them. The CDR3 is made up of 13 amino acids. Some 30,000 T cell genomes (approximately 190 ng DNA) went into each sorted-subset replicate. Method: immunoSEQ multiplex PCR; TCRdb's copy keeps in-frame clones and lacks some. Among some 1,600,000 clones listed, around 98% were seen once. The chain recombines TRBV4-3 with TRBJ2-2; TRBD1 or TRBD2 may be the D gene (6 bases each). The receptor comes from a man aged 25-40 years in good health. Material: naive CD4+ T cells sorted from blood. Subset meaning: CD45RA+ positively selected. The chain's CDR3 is CASSRGAGGELFF. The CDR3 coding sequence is TGCGCCAGCAGCCGGGGGGCCGGCGGGGAGCTGTTTTTT.